This is a list of T cell receptor beta chains from one sample in a study of OX40 agonist ivuxolimab in advanced cancers. Profiling relied on immunoSEQ multiplex PCR, and the TCRdb table lists in-frame clones only, not all of them. Altogether approximately 130,000 clones are present, less than 95% being singletons, with the ten largest covering 0.9% to 1.2%. Sequenced material: CD4+ or CD8+ T cells sorted from blood, taken in a trial of the OX40 agonist ivuxolimab. Receptors originate from an adult with an advanced solid tumor such as melanoma, head and neck, liver or kidney cancer. Each CDR3 is given with its conserved first and last residue. Fields, in order: V gene, CDR3 length, D gene, J gene, clone size, CDR3 DNA, CDR3 protein. A D gene is named only where the DNA matches it firmly. Only some rows state a clone size, as once, few, many or a class for expanded clones.

TRBV27	17	TRBD2	TRBJ2-5	-	TGTGCCAGCAGTTTATCTAGGCTAGCGGTAAACCAAGAGACCCAGTACTTC	CASSLSRLAVNQETQYF
TRBV5-4	12	-	TRBJ1-2	-	TGTGCCAGCAGCTTGAACGAAGGGGGCTACACCTTC	CASSLNEGGYTF
TRBV19	14	-	TRBJ2-7	once	TGTGCCAGTAGTATGAACGGCCCCTCCTACGAGCAGTACTTC	CASSMNGPSYEQYF
TRBV10-3	15	-	TRBJ2-5	-	TGTGCCATCAGTGAGGCGGCTAACAGGGCAGAGACCCAGTACTTC	CAISEAANRAETQYF
TRBV27	15	TRBD2	TRBJ2-7	-	TGTGCCAGCAGTTCCCGACTAGCGGGAGTTATAGGGCAGTACTTC	CASSSRLAGVIGQYF
TRBV5-1	16	TRBD1	TRBJ2-5	-	TGCGCCAGCAGCGAACCGGTAGGGACAGGGGGCGAGACCCAGTACTTC	CASSEPVGTGGETQYF
TRBV7-2	14	TRBD2	TRBJ2-3	-	TGTGCCAGCAGCGTTAGCGGGAGAACAGATACGCAGTATTTT	CASSVSGRTDTQYF
TRBV7-2	17	-	TRBJ1-5	-	TGTGCCAGCAGCCCAACACTAGACGTCTATAGCAATCAGCCCCAGCATTTT	CASSPTLDVYSNQPQHF
TRBV7-2	15	-	TRBJ2-5	-	TGTGCCAGCAGCTTAGCTGAGACTAGTTCGGAGACCCAGTACTTC	CASSLAETSSETQYF
TRBV14	15	-	TRBJ2-1	-	TGTGCCAGCAGCCGCCCCGGGACTGATCCGGTTGAGCAGTTCTTC	CASSRPGTDPVEQFF
TRBV2	13	-	TRBJ1-5	once	TGTGCCAGCAGACAGGTACCAAATCAGCCCCAGCATTTT	CASRQVPNQPQHF
TRBV11-3	11	-	TRBJ2-7	-	TGTGCCAGCAGTGGATCCTACGAGCAGTACTTC	CASSGSYEQYF
TRBV19	16	TRBD1	TRBJ2-5	once	TGTGCCAGTAGTGGCCTACAGGGGGCCCGACAAGAGACCCAGTACTTC	CASSGLQGARQETQYF
TRBV2	13	-	TRBJ1-1	-	TGTGCCAGCTGGGACCTAGAGAAAACTGAAGCTTTCTTT	CASWDLEKTEAFF
TRBV11-2	16	TRBD2	TRBJ2-2	-	TGTGCCAGCAGCTTTATAGCGGGAGCGGACACCGGGGAGCTGTTTTTT	CASSFIAGADTGELFF
TRBV7-2	14	-	TRBJ1-5	-	TGTGCCAGCAGCTTCGTCGGTGCCAATCAGCCCCAGCATTTT	CASSFVGANQPQHF
TRBV7-9	18	TRBD2	TRBJ2-7	-	TGTGCCAGCAGCCCTTGGACTAGCGGGAGGGGTAGAATCGACGAGCAGTACTTC	CASSPWTSGRGRIDEQYF
TRBV7-2	13	TRBD1	TRBJ1-2	-	TGTGCCAGCAGCGCCGGGACAGATTATGGCTACACCTTC	CASSAGTDYGYTF
TRBV6-5	12	-	TRBJ2-1	-	TGTGCCAGCAGTTACTCGCCCAATGAGCAGTTCTTC	CASSYSPNEQFF
TRBV28	15	TRBD2	TRBJ2-1	-	TGTGCCAGCAGCAAAGCGGGAGGGCTAAACAATGAGCAGTTCTTC	CASSKAGGLNNEQFF
TRBV28	13	-	TRBJ1-5	-	TGTGCCAGCAGTTTAAACTCGCTGGGGCCCCAGCATTTT	CASSLNSLGPQHF
TRBV27	14	-	TRBJ2-7	once	TGTGCCAGCAGCCGAGTTCAGAGGGGCTACGAGCAGTACTTC	CASSRVQRGYEQYF
TRBV19	15	TRBD2	TRBJ2-3	-	TGTGCCAGTAGTACCCGACTAGCGGGAGTGGATACGCAGTATTTT	CASSTRLAGVDTQYF
TRBV7-8	16	TRBD1	TRBJ2-3	once	TGTGCCAGCAGTTTATCAGGGGGATTTCTCACAGATACGCAGTATTTT	CASSLSGGFLTDTQYF
TRBV7-3	15	-	TRBJ2-1	-	TGTGCCAGCAGCTTATATCCGGACGGCTACAATGAGCAGTTCTTC	CASSLYPDGYNEQFF
TRBV28	15	-	TRBJ1-3	-	TGTGCCAGCACCCCCCAGGTTCTCTCTGGAAACACCATATATTTT	CASTPQVLSGNTIYF
TRBV28	15	-	TRBJ1-5	-	TGTGCCAGCAGTCTGACCCACGGGATGGATCAGCCCCAGCATTTT	CASSLTHGMDQPQHF
TRBV29-1	14	-	TRBJ1-1	-	TGCAGCGTTGAAGAGGGGGCGCGAGGCACTGAAGCTTTCTTT	CSVEEGARGTEAFF
TRBV5-6	13	-	TRBJ2-7	-	TGTGCCAGCAGCTCCGAGCCCCCCTACGAGCAGTACTTC	CASSSEPPYEQYF
TRBV19	18	-	TRBJ2-7	-	TGTGCCAGTAGTATAGGGGGGGACAGCGGAACTTCAGACTACGAGCAGTACTTC	CASSIGGDSGTSDYEQYF
TRBV6-5	15	-	TRBJ1-2	-	TGTGCCAGCAGTCGAGACAGACTAGTTAACTATGGCTACACCTTC	CASSRDRLVNYGYTF
TRBV13	15	-	TRBJ2-2	-	TGTGCCAGCAGCTTAGGACTAGATAGGGTCGGGGAGCTGTTTTTT	CASSLGLDRVGELFF
TRBV11-2	14	-	TRBJ2-1	-	TGTGCCAGCAGCCCCCAGACTCAATACAATGAGCAGTTCTTC	CASSPQTQYNEQFF
TRBV19	13	-	TRBJ1-2	-	TGTGCCAGTAGTATATCCGGGAACTATGGCTACACCTTC	CASSISGNYGYTF
TRBV30	11	-	TRBJ1-1	-	TGTGCCGGAGAAAGAGGCACTGAAGCTTTCTTT	CAGERGTEAFF
TRBV7-2	15	-	TRBJ1-2	once	TGTGCCAGCAGCTTAGGACAGACCGCTAACTATGGCTACACCTTC	CASSLGQTANYGYTF
TRBV5-1	17	TRBD1	TRBJ2-3	-	TGCGCCAGCCGACCTAGGACAGGGACGGGGACCACAGATACGCAGTATTTT	CASRPRTGTGTTDTQYF
TRBV6-4	15	TRBD2	TRBJ2-1	once	TGTGCCAGCAGTGTAGCGCGGGAGACCTACAATGAGCAGTTCTTC	CASSVARETYNEQFF
TRBV11-2	16	TRBD1	TRBJ1-4	-	TGTGCCAGCACCTCAACCATACAGGGGGCCAGTGAAAAACTGTTTTTT	CASTSTIQGASEKLFF
TRBV10-3	16	-	TRBJ1-5	-	TGTGCCATCAGTGAGTTCGGGGAGGGGTTCGGTCAGCCCCAGCATTTT	CAISEFGEGFGQPQHF
TRBV6-5	13	-	TRBJ2-5	-	TGTGCCAGCAGGCCCAGTGGTCAAGAGACCCAGTACTTC	CASRPSGQETQYF
TRBV11-3	15	TRBD2	TRBJ2-2	once	TGTGCCAGCAGCTTCTCTAGCGGAAACACCGGGGAGCTGTTTTTT	CASSFSSGNTGELFF
TRBV5-1	15	-	TRBJ2-1	-	TGCGCCAGCAGCGGGAGACAGCCCAACCCGAATGAGCAGTTCTTC	CASSGRQPNPNEQFF
TRBV13	14	TRBD2	TRBJ2-7	-	TGTGCCAGCAGCGCCGGGACTAGCGGGTACGAGCAGTACTTC	CASSAGTSGYEQYF
TRBV19	14	TRBD1	TRBJ2-3	-	TGTGCCAGTAGTAAACAGGGGGCCGGTGATACGCAGTATTTT	CASSKQGAGDTQYF
TRBV5-4	17	-	TRBJ1-1	-	TGTGCCAGCAGCTTGGGGGAGGGGCTGGGTAAGAACACTGAAGCTTTCTTT	CASSLGEGLGKNTEAFF
TRBV19	15	TRBD2	TRBJ2-7	few	TGTGCCAGTAAACGACTAGCCAGCTTGGGGTACGAGCAGTACTTC	CASKRLASLGYEQYF
TRBV19	15	-	TRBJ1-5	-	TGTGCCAGTAACTATCTTGGGGTGGGCAATCAGCCCCAGCATTTT	CASNYLGVGNQPQHF
TRBV5-1	16	TRBD2	TRBJ2-1	-	TGCGCCAGCAGCTTGGCGGCGGGAGCCGCATACAATGAGCAGTTCTTC	CASSLAAGAAYNEQFF
TRBV9	14	-	TRBJ2-3	-	TGTGCCAGCAGCGGAACCCAGAGGGAGGATACGCAGTATTTT	CASSGTQREDTQYF
TRBV10-2	14	TRBD1	TRBJ1-5	-	TGCGCCAGCGCCGACAGGGCCATCAATCAGCCCCAGCATTTT	CASADRAINQPQHF
TRBV28	15	-	TRBJ2-2	-	TGTGCCAGCAGTCTCAGGGTCCCCGGGACCGGGGAGCTGTTTTTT	CASSLRVPGTGELFF
TRBV27	11	-	TRBJ2-1	-	TGTGCCAGCAGTTTAGGGGCCGTTCAGTTCTTC	CASSLGAVQFF
TRBV19	17	-	TRBJ2-1	-	TGTGCCAGTAGTATCCCCGTGTACGGAAGCTCCTACAATGAGCAGTTCTTC	CASSIPVYGSSYNEQFF
TRBV5-1	14	TRBD2	TRBJ2-1	-	TGCGCCAGCAGCTTGAGTCTAGCGGGATCTGAGCAGTTCTTC	CASSLSLAGSEQFF
TRBV6-5	14	TRBD1	TRBJ1-4	-	TGTGCCAGCAGTTTGAACAGGGGAGGTGAAAAACTGTTTTTT	CASSLNRGGEKLFF
TRBV18	15	-	TRBJ2-1	-	TGTGCCAGCTCCTACAGCGAGGGGTCCTACAATGAGCAGTTCTTC	CASSYSEGSYNEQFF
TRBV6-1	16	-	TRBJ2-7	-	TGTGCCAGCAGTGAAGCCCCTTGGGCCCTGGCCGCCGAGCAGTACTTC	CASSEAPWALAAEQYF
TRBV5-1	14	TRBD1	TRBJ1-2	-	TGCGCCAGCAGCTCCCCAGGACAGGGCGGTGGCTACACCTTC	CASSSPGQGGGYTF